Listed here are 12 T cell receptor beta chains from one sample, sequenced in a study of cytomegalovirus exposure and HLA in healthy donors. PCR was performed using 60 Vbeta and 13 Jbeta primers. The protocol was immunoSEQ multiplex PCR, while the TCRdb copy is restricted to in-frame clones and leaves out a portion. The sample has some 160,000 clones; around 80% are singletons. The sample consisted of PBMCs. These receptors all stem from a middle-aged woman in good health and CMV-seropositive.

The chain combines TRBV2 with TRBJ2-7; tentatively, D is TRBD1 (6 bases). V shed 5 bases and J shed 4 bases, with 9 bases lying between them. CDR1 and CDR2 from the germline V gene are SNHLY and FYNNEI. The CDR3 has 12 amino acids. CDR3 amino acids: CASSLQGYEQYF. The DNA for the CDR3 is TGTGCCAGCAGTTTACAGGGTTACGAGCAGTACTTC.

This clone occurred a few times. This rearrangement joins TRBV15 to TRBJ1-2; weak D call: TRBD1 (5 bases). Germline V gene sequence: CDR1 LNHNV, CDR2 YYDKDF (reference sequence). The ends were cut back, 0 bases at V and 0 bases at J, with 11 bases in the middle. This CDR3 is 16 amino acids long. CDR3 in amino acids: CATSRDRRGSNYGYTF. The DNA of the CDR3 is TGTGCCACCAGCAGAGATCGGAGGGGATCTAACTATGGCTACACCTTC.

This clone has just a few counts. The CDR3 loop reads CASKLNRGSPLHF. The CDR3 nucleotides are TGTGCCAGCAAATTAAACAGGGGCTCACCCCTCCACTTT. This chain uses TRBV14 with TRBJ1-6; 7 bases agree with TRBD1. J lost 10 bases, V lost 7 bases, and 7 bases had no gene match. CDR3 length: 13 amino acids. Germline CDR1 is SGHDN and CDR2 is FVKESK.

The chain's CDR3 is CASSEIGQGNQPQHF. DNA of the CDR3: TGTGCCAGCAGTGAAATTGGACAGGGAAATCAGCCCCAGCATTTT. This sequence joins TRBV2 and TRBJ1-5; 8 nucleotides agree with TRBD1. The CDR3 length is 15 residues. In germline, CDR1 is SNHLY, CDR2 FYNNEI. V shed 2 bases, J shed 4 bases, and the junction held 4 bases outside the gene matches.

This clone came up a few times. The chain couples TRBV2 to TRBJ2-7; D is unresolved. The germline V and J ends were trimmed by 7 bases and 1 base, with 11 bases remaining between them. Per the germline V gene, CDR1 is SNHLY and CDR2 is FYNNEI. CDR3 length equals 13 residues. As DNA, the CDR3 is TGTGCCAGCATAAAGGAGTTATCCTACGAGCAGTACTTC. Protein product: CASIKELSYEQYF.

The V and J genes are TRBV4-2 and TRBJ2-3; D ambiguous. V lost 0 bases and J lost 2, with 6 bases in between. CDR1 is LGHNA, CDR2 YNFKEQ, per germline. This CDR3 is built from 14 residues. The CDR3 is CASSQEAHTDTQYF. The CDR3 nucleotides are TGTGCCAGCAGCCAAGAAGCCCACACAGATACGCAGTATTTT.

This chain uses TRBV27 with TRBJ1-6, with 9 nucleotides matching TRBD1. CDR1 is MNHEY, CDR2 SMNVEV, per germline (reference sequence). The CDR3 sequence is 14 residues long. V lost 5 bases, J lost 8 bases, and 4 bases stayed unmatched. CDR3 nucleotide sequence: TGTGCCAGCAGTCCCGGGACAGGGTATTCACCCCTCCACTTT. Protein product: CASSPGTGYSPLHF.

V is TRBV9 and J is TRBJ2-2; D not certain. CDR3 length: 14 residues. Trimming shortened V by 0 bases and J by 0 bases, and 3 bases separated the two germline ends. Germline lookup yields CDR1 SGDLS and CDR2 YYNGEE. The CDR3 nucleotides are TGTGCCAGCAGCGTAGCTACGAACACCGGGGAGCTGTTTTTT. Protein product: CASSVATNTGELFF.

This clone has just a few counts. At one end the junction does not follow the germline gene, possibly because of a read error. The gene calls are TRBV20-1 and TRBJ1-1; no clear D. Germline loops: CDR1 DFQATT, CDR2 SNEGSKA (reference sequence). This CDR3 spans 9 amino acids. The CDR3 DNA reads as TGCAGTGCGAACATTGAAGCTTTCTTT. The encoded protein is CSANIEAFF.

This chain links TRBV29-1 with TRBJ1-2; tentatively, D is TRBD1 (6 bases). The CDR3 loop spans 14 amino acids. Trimming left V 1 base short and J 8 bases short, with 17 bases between. Germline CDR1 reads SQVTM; CDR2 reads ANQGSEA. DNA of the CDR3: TGCAGCGTTGAAGCTGGGTCGGGGAGGGGGGGCTACACCTTC. This translates into CSVEAGSGRGGYTF.

About this clone itself: This sequence may be a read error, since a much larger clone differs from it by one base. J is TRBJ2-5 and V is TRBV6-6; a possible D gene is TRBD1 (6 bases). TRBJ2-7 matches the DNA end more closely, so the J call is doubtful. This CDR3 is 12 amino acids long. The germline gives CDR1 MNHNY, CDR2 SVGAGI (reference sequence). The CDR3 region has the DNA TGTGCCAGCAGACAGGGCTCCTACGAGCAGTACTTC. It translates to CASRQGSYEQYF.

V is TRBV11-3 and J is TRBJ2-3; D is possibly TRBD2 (5 bases). Trimming took 6 bases from V and 0 from J, leaving 16 bases between them. This CDR3 is 16 amino acids long. Germline CDR1 reads SGHNT; CDR2 reads YENEEA. This CDR3 reads CASSPSLGNSTDTQYF. The CDR3 nucleotides are TGTGCCAGCAGTCCCTCACTAGGGAACAGCACAGATACGCAGTATTTT.